This entry describes one TCR beta chain. This entry comes from a study of CD8 T cells in ankylosing spondylitis. TCRdb passed the 5' RACE reads through MiXCR, listing each CDR3 protein once. The sample shows approximately 200,000 distinct CDR3 sequences, 9.5% to 15% of them seen only once. The specimen was blood, either unsorted or a sorted T cell fraction (not recorded which). The receptor comes from a male donor with ankylosing spondylitis or in good health (not recorded which).

Here the CDR3 reads CASSPKDGLLYEQYF. DNA of the CDR3: TGCGCCAGCAGCCCAAAGGACGGACTGCTTTACGAGCAGTACTTC. The chain recombines TRBV4-1 with TRBJ2-7; tentative D call: TRBD2 (5 bases). The germline gives CDR1 MGHRA, CDR2 YSYEKL. Deletions cut 4 bases from V and 4 bases from J, with 17 bases between. The CDR3 loop spans 15 amino acids.